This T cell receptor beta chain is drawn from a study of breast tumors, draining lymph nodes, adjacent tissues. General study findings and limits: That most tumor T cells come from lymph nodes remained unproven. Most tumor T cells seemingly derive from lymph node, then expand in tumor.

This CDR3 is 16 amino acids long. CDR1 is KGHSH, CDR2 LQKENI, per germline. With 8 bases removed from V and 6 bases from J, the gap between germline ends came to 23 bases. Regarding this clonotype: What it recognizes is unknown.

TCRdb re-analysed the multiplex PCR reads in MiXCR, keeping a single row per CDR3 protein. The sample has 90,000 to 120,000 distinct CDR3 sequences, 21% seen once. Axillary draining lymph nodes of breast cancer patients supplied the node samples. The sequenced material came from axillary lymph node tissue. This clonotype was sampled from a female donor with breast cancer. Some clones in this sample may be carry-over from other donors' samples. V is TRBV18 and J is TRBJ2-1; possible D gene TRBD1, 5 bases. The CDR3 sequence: CASTAQGRVFGNEQFF. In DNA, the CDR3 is TGTGCCAGCACCGCTCAGGGAAGGGTATTCGGCAATGAGCAGTTCTTC.